This is a list of T cell receptor beta chains from one sample in a study of OX40 agonist ivuxolimab in advanced cancers. Repertoires were generated with immunoSEQ multiplex PCR, while TCRdb's copy carries only in-frame clones and drops some. The sample lists tens of thousands of clones; about 90% were seen once. Here the sequenced sample was CD4+ or CD8+ T cells sorted from blood, taken in a trial of the OX40 agonist ivuxolimab. Receptors were obtained from an adult with an advanced solid tumor such as melanoma, head and neck, liver or kidney cancer. The CDR3 runs from the conserved cysteine through the conserved F or W.

cdr3_aa | j_call | v_call
CASTQRGLSAYEQYF | TRBJ2-7 | TRBV13
CASSPLAGVTDTQYF | TRBJ2-3 | TRBV11-2
CASSPPQETQYF | TRBJ2-5 | TRBV18
CASSHPGRYEQYF | TRBJ2-7 | TRBV4-1
CASSVVGQGGGNYGYTF | TRBJ1-2 | TRBV9
CASNPPKKYF | TRBJ2-7 | TRBV11-3
CASSTYRGQLPEQYF | TRBJ2-7 | TRBV19
CASSLNSGGDTEAFF | TRBJ1-1 | TRBV27
CASSQDHAGGYGYTF | TRBJ1-2 | TRBV4-1
CASSMGTGGPYEQYF | TRBJ2-7 | TRBV19